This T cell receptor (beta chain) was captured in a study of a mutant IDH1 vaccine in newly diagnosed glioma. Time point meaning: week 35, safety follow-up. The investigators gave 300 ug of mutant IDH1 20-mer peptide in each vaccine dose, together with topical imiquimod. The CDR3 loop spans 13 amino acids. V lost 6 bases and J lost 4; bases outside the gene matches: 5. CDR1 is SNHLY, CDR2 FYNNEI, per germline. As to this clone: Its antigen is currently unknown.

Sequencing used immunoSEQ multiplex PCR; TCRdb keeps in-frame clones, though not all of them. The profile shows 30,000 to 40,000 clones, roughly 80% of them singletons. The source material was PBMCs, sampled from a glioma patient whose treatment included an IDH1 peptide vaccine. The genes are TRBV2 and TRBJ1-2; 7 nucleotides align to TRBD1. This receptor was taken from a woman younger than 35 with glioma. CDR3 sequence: CASRDWDSYGYTF. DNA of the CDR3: TGTGCCAGCAGGGACTGGGACAGCTATGGCTACACCTTC.